This T cell receptor beta chain derives from a study of blood T cells in healthy people across ages. A second PCR, run for about 7 to 11 cycles, used a sample-barcoded 5' primer plus a J-beta primer mix. Individual samples furnished no less than 2.5 million CDR3-containing paired-end reads apiece. TCRdb re-derived calls from the 5' RACE reads in MiXCR, one entry per CDR3 protein. The sample contains approximately 1,100,000 distinct CDR3 sequences, more than 40% of which appear only once. The CDR3 has 15 residues. The ends were cut back, 7 bases at V and 7 bases at J, with 23 bases in the middle. Germline CDR1 is MDHEN and CDR2 is SYDVKM. This clonotype was detected once. Donors were healthy Caucasian individuals from Russia aged about 6 to 100.

The source is a woman in her sixties or seventies in good health. The rearrangement links TRBV28 to TRBJ2-7; the D gene is possibly TRBD1 (6 bases). The sequenced sample consisted of blood. As DNA, the CDR3 is TGTGCCAGCAACTTGGCAGGGGTGGGCTACAATGAGCAGTACTTC. Amino acids: CASNLAGVGYNEQYF.